This TCR beta chain was obtained from a study of spatial heterogeneity in lung cancer. Study-wide context: More beta-chain than alpha-chain sequences were consistently detected. Study observations and caveats: Detection of ubiquitous tumor TCRs in blood was higher at resection than follow-up.

In its sample, this clonotype was seen many times. The antigen remains undetermined. The time point denotes: sample taken at primary tumor resection. There were approximately 69 donors, all of them untreated patients with early-stage non-small cell lung cancer. The CDR3 has 12 amino acids. Germline loops: CDR1 SEHNR, CDR2 FQNEAQ (reference sequence). V gave up 3 bases and J gave up 5 bases, with 8 bases separating them. Carried by each TCR cDNA molecule was a unique molecular identifier. TCRdb redid the calling of the 5' RACE reads with MiXCR, one entry per CDR3 protein. This sample yields around 48,000 distinct CDR3 sequences, of which less than 5.5% are seen a single time; approximately 10% belongs to the top ten.

This chain links TRBV7-9 with TRBJ2-7; D gene ambiguous. This specimen was PBMCs, taken at surgery. The TCR was taken from a male donor with early-stage non-small cell lung cancer. The CDR3, as DNA: TGTGCCAGCAGCTTCGGTAGCCACGAGCAGTACTTC. This translates into CASSFGSHEQYF.